The 26 T cell receptor beta chains presented below share a single source sample, sequenced in a study of blood T cell repertoires in COVID-19. Measured with immunoSEQ multiplex PCR; TCRdb has only the in-frame clones, and not every one. The sample lists some 400,000 clones; about 89% were seen once. Sequencing was carried out using PBMCs or T cells enriched from blood (not recorded which). These receptors all come from a man younger than 45 who had recovered from COVID-19.

The chain employs TRBV12-5 and TRBJ2-7, with TRBD1 matching over 8 bases. CDR1 LGHNT and CDR2 FRNRAP come from the germline V gene. Germline trimming cut 5 bases from V and 5 bases from J; bases unmatched to any gene: 8. This CDR3 has 14 residues. Here the CDR3 reads CASGPSGGWNEQYF. CDR3 DNA: TGTGCTAGTGGTCCCTCAGGGGGCTGGAACGAGCAGTACTTC.

The gene calls are TRBV19 and TRBJ2-1; 7 bases map to TRBD2. There are 15 residues in the CDR3. Germline loops: CDR1 LNHDA, CDR2 SQIVND (reference sequence). V shed 5 bases, J shed 7 bases, and the junction held 11 bases outside the gene matches. The CDR3 here is CASSHGASGRNEQFF. In DNA, the CDR3 is TGTGCCAGTAGTCATGGGGCTAGCGGTCGGAATGAGCAGTTCTTC.

The rearrangement joins TRBV12-3 or TRBV12-4 to TRBJ1-1; D not certain. The ends were cut back, 3 bases at V and 6 bases at J, with 11 bases in the middle. This CDR3 has 13 amino acids. The CDR3 bases are TGTGCCAGCAGTTTGAGCCTGAGTCCTGAAGCTTTCTTT. Translation: CASSLSLSPEAFF.

This chain links TRBV3-1 (or the pseudogene TRBV3-2) with TRBJ2-3; D is undetermined. Germline V gene sequence: CDR1 LGHDT, CDR2 YNNKEL (reference sequence). The CDR3 covers 15 residues. V lost 0 bases and J lost 2, with 9 bases in between. This CDR3 is CASSQDPTSTDTQYF. In nucleotides, the CDR3 is TGTGCCAGCAGCCAAGATCCCACTTCCACAGATACGCAGTATTTT.

This sequence joins TRBV7-9 and TRBJ2-7; 9 bases match TRBD1. The CDR3 is 14 amino acids. Germline CDR1 SEHNR, CDR2 FQNEAQ (reference sequence). V dropped 5 bases and J dropped 2; count of bases not matched to a gene: 4. The CDR3 nucleotides are TGTGCCAGCAGCCCCGGGACAGGGACCTACGAGCAGTACTTC. It translates to CASSPGTGTYEQYF.

This chain uses TRBV2 with TRBJ2-5; TRBD1 agrees at 7 bases. This CDR3 comprises 14 residues. CDR1 and CDR2 (germline): SNHLY, FYNNEI. The J segment lost 2 bases and the V segment lost 3 bases, leaving 3 bases of the junction unmatched. CDR3: CASSDPRGQETQYF. In DNA, the CDR3 is TGTGCCAGCAGTGACCCCAGGGGGCAAGAGACCCAGTACTTC.

This clone was detected only once. The rearrangement links TRBV20-1 to TRBJ1-1; no reliable D call. V lost 6 bases, J lost 3 bases, and 8 bases lay in between. The germline CDR1 and CDR2 sequences are DFQATT and SNEGSKA (reference sequence). This CDR3 region has 11 residues. CDR3 in amino acids: CSAFSDTEAFF. The CDR3 DNA follows: TGCAGTGCATTCAGTGACACTGAAGCTTTCTTT.

V gene TRBV6-5 combines with J gene TRBJ2-3; 10 bases are shared with TRBD2. V lost 5 bases and J lost 6; bases outside the gene matches: 8. This CDR3 contains 15 residues. Looked up from germline, CDR1 is MNHEY and CDR2 is SVGAGI. CDR3: CASSPSGGSYDTQYF. For the CDR3, the DNA is TGTGCCAGCAGTCCTAGCGGGGGTTCCTACGATACGCAGTATTTT.

The chain joins TRBV4-2 to TRBJ1-4; TRBD1 aligns across 7 bases. The germline V gene encodes CDR1 LGHNA and CDR2 YNFKEQ. The CDR3 spans 15 residues. J was trimmed by 6 bases and V by 0 bases; bases with no gene match: 4. CDR3 residues: CASSQDYGQDEKLFF. DNA of the CDR3: TGTGCCAGCAGCCAAGATTACGGACAGGATGAAAAACTGTTTTTT.

The chain recombines TRBV7-8 with TRBJ2-6; possibly TRBD1 for D (5 bases). The V gene lost 5 bases and the J gene lost 1 base, with 12 bases spanning the gap. Germline V gives CDR1 SGHVS, CDR2 FQNEAQ. The CDR3 runs 16 residues. The CDR3 is CASSQIRQSGANVLTF. CDR3 DNA: TGTGCCAGCAGCCAGATTCGACAGTCTGGGGCCAACGTCCTGACTTTC.

The chain combines TRBV4-1 with TRBJ2-3; D is undetermined. In germline, CDR1 is MGHRA, CDR2 YSYEKL. Trimming removed 6 bases at V and 1 base at J, with 11 bases between. The CDR3 sequence is 14 residues long. The CDR3 protein is CASRIRRGTDTQYF. DNA of the CDR3: TGCGCCAGCAGAATACGACGGGGCACAGATACGCAGTATTTT.

CDR3 DNA: TGTGCCACCAGCAGGGGAACAGGTGGCTACACCTTC. This codes for CATSRGTGGYTF. V usage is TRBV15 and J usage is TRBJ1-2; tentative D call: TRBD1 (5 bases). V gave up 3 bases and J gave up 7 bases, with 9 bases separating them. Germline CDR1 LNHNV, CDR2 YYDKDF (reference sequence). The CDR3 is 12 amino acids.

The gene calls are TRBV4-3 and TRBJ1-6; D ambiguous. This CDR3 contains 16 residues. The V gene lost 0 bases and the J gene lost 0 bases, with 6 bases spanning the gap. Germline-derived CDR1 and CDR2 are LGHNA and YSLEER. The DNA of the CDR3 is TGCGCCAGCAGCCAAGATCCGAGCTCCTATAATTCACCCCTCCACTTT. Amino acids: CASSQDPSSYNSPLHF.

V gene TRBV30 combines with J gene TRBJ1-2, with D unresolved. The CDR3 covers 13 residues. Trimming took off 0 bases at V and 6 bases at J, with 11 bases between the two ends. Germline V gene sequence: CDR1 GTSNPN, CDR2 SVGIG (reference sequence). The chain's CDR3 is CAWSVRSRDGYTF. CDR3 bases: TGTGCCTGGAGTGTACGGTCCCGGGATGGCTACACCTTC. Combining the CDR3 with reference TRBV30 and TRBJ1-2 gives the whole variable domain SQTIHQWPATLVQPVGSPLSLECTVEGTSNPNLYWYRQAAGRGLQLLFYSVGIGQISSEVPQNLSASRPQDRQFILSSKKLLLSDSGFYLCAWSVRSRDGYTFGSGTRLTVV.

This rearrangement joins TRBV5-1 to TRBJ1-1, with D unclear. Germline V gives CDR1 SGHRS, CDR2 YFSETQ. The V and J ends lost 4 bases and 8 bases respectively, with 12 bases between them. The length of the CDR3 is 12 residues. CDR3 in DNA: TGCGCCAGCAGCGGAGACGGTACGGAAGCTTTCTTT. It encodes CASSGDGTEAFF.

The chain carries TRBV7-9 and TRBJ1-1; possibly TRBD1 for D (5 bases). From germline, CDR1 is SEHNR and CDR2 FQNEAQ (reference sequence). V lost 4 bases, J lost 6 bases, and 9 bases lay in between. The CDR3 runs to 12 residues. CDR3 in amino acids: CASSSTGSEAFF. In DNA form, the CDR3 reads TGTGCCAGCAGCTCCACAGGATCTGAAGCTTTCTTT.

The chain links TRBV9 to TRBJ2-1, with D possibly matching TRBD2 (5 bases). The germline gives CDR1 SGDLS, CDR2 YYNGEE. The CDR3 has 16 residues. With 1 base removed from V and 4 bases from J, the gap between germline ends came to 15 bases. CDR3 DNA: TGTGCCAGCAGCGTACTTGGCGGAGGCTTTTACAATGAGCAGTTCTTC. Protein sequence: CASSVLGGGFYNEQFF.

This clone was detected many times. The CDR3 sequence: CASSRGQGAPNQPQHF. CDR3 in DNA: TGTGCCAGCAGTAGGGGACAGGGGGCGCCCAATCAGCCCCAGCATTTT. The gene calls are TRBV27 and TRBJ1-5, with 12 bases identical to TRBD1. Germline V gene data show CDR1 as MNHEY and CDR2 as SMNVEV (reference sequence). There are 16 residues in the CDR3. V was pared by 5 bases and J by 3 bases, with 5 bases of the junction left unmatched.

The chain carries TRBV4-3 and TRBJ2-7; the D is unclear. Trimming cost V 0 bases and J 4 bases, with 7 bases left between them. The CDR3 consists of 13 residues. Germline CDR1 reads LGHNA; CDR2 reads YSLEER. DNA for the CDR3: TGCGCCAGCAGCCAAGAGTCGGGTTACGAGCAGTACTTC. Translation: CASSQESGYEQYF.

The chain recombines TRBV30 with TRBJ1-6; 11 nucleotides agree with TRBD1. Trimming took 4 bases from V and 10 from J; bases not matched to a gene: 9. The germline CDR1 and CDR2 sequences are GTSNPN and SVGIG (reference sequence). The length of the CDR3 is 15 residues. CDR3 sequence reads: CAWISGTGGGSPLHF. The CDR3 DNA is TGTGCCTGGATTTCAGGGACAGGGGGAGGGTCACCCCTCCACTTT.

The V and J genes are TRBV5-1 and TRBJ1-1; 9 bases are a match to TRBD1. The CDR3 spans 15 residues. Germline assignment: CDR1 SGHRS and CDR2 YFSETQ. Germline trimming cut 5 bases from V and 3 bases from J; bases unmatched to any gene: 8. CDR3: CASSLTGGTYTEAFF. For the CDR3, the DNA is TGCGCCAGCAGTTTAACAGGGGGCACTTACACTGAAGCTTTCTTT.

This clone was recorded only once. The V gene is TRBV15, the J gene TRBJ1-2, with TRBD1 as a possible D gene (5 bases). The CDR3 runs 13 residues. Germline V gene lookup returns CDR1 LNHNV and CDR2 YYDKDF (reference sequence). Trimming pared 6 bases from V and 6 bases from J, leaving 14 bases between. CDR3 sequence reads: CATSIGRGHGYTF. The CDR3 region has the DNA TGTGCCACCAGTATAGGTAGGGGCCATGGCTACACCTTC.

The CDR3 sequence: CASSRGTAYGYTF. The CDR3 DNA reads as TGTGCCAGCAGTAGGGGGACAGCGTATGGCTACACCTTC. The rearrangement uses TRBV12-3 or TRBV12-4 and TRBJ1-2; 7 nucleotides match TRBD1. The CDR3 is made up of 13 amino acids. V dropped 5 bases and J dropped 5; count of bases not matched to a gene: 5.

The genes are TRBV19 and TRBJ2-5; 8 nucleotides agree with TRBD2. The germline gives CDR1 LNHDA, CDR2 SQIVND (reference sequence). With V trimmed by 1 base and J by 2 bases, 3 bases remained unmatched. The CDR3 has 15 residues. The CDR3 protein is CASSIVASGQETQYF. DNA of the CDR3: TGTGCCAGTAGTATAGTTGCTAGCGGGCAAGAGACCCAGTACTTC.

J is TRBJ2-1 and V is TRBV6-5; 14 nucleotides agree with TRBD2. This CDR3 comprises 15 residues. Germline loops: CDR1 MNHEY, CDR2 SVGAGI. J lost 9 bases, V lost 2 bases, and 3 bases had no gene match. The CDR3 DNA follows: TGTGCCAGCAGTTACGGGACTAGCGGGGGAGGTGAGCAGTTCTTC. Translated: CASSYGTSGGGEQFF.

The V and J genes are TRBV6-5 and TRBJ2-6, with a tentative D call TRBD2 (5 bases). V gave up 2 bases and J gave up 1 base, with 9 bases separating them. The CDR3 contains 16 residues. The germline V gene has CDR1 MNHEY and CDR2 SVGAGI. CDR3 bases: TGTGCCAGCAGTTACCCCGGGGAGTCTGGGGCCAACGTCCTGACTTTC. Its protein product is CASSYPGESGANVLTF.